The next 28 T cell receptor beta chains were all read from a single sample in a study of cytomegalovirus exposure and HLA in healthy donors. The PCR made use of 60 Vbeta and 13 Jbeta primers. This table comes from immunoSEQ multiplex PCR, and its TCRdb copy is limited to in-frame clones, with some not included. The sample has around 150,000 clones, roughly 80% seen once; the top ten hold about 1.5%. Input material: PBMCs. The receptor set was obtained from a woman aged 25 to 39 in good health and CMV-seronegative.

The chain joins TRBV18 to TRBJ1-2; unclear D gene. V lost 6 bases and J 8 bases, leaving 19 bases between the germline ends. This CDR3 has 14 residues. Per the germline V gene, CDR1 is KGHSH and CDR2 is LQKENI. The CDR3 DNA is TGTGCCAGCTCCCCTCCTACTCTGGCGGAGGGCTACACCTTC. It translates to CASSPPTLAEGYTF.

This chain connects TRBV27 to TRBJ2-5; D uncertain. Trimming pared 0 bases from V and 7 bases from J, leaving 12 bases between. The CDR3 runs to 14 residues. Germline V lookup: CDR1 MNHEY, CDR2 SMNVEV (reference sequence). CDR3 DNA: TGTGCCAGCAGTTTATCGTCATCACGCGGGACCCAGTACTTC. The encoded protein is CASSLSSSRGTQYF.

The V and J genes are TRBV2 and TRBJ1-3; D remains unclear. The CDR3 runs to 14 residues. V was cut by 3 bases and J by 0 bases, with 6 bases left in between. Per germline, CDR1 SNHLY and CDR2 FYNNEI. Written as DNA, the CDR3 is TGTGCCAGCAGTGACTCGAGCTCTGGAAACACCATATATTTT. Residues: CASSDSSSGNTIYF. The entire variable domain, with the rest obtained from reference TRBV2 and TRBJ1-3, is as follows: EPEVTQTPSHQVTQMGQEVILRCVPISNHLYFYWYRQILGQKVEFLVSFYNNEISEKSEIFDDQFSVERPDGSNFTLKIRSTKLEDSAMYFCASSDSSSGNTIYFGEGSWLTVV.

This clone occurred a few times. The CDR3 reads CASSYGGLGNIQYF. As DNA, the CDR3 is TGTGCCAGCAGTTACGGTGGACTAGGAAACATTCAGTACTTC. The chain joins TRBV6-6 to TRBJ2-4, with TRBD2 identical over 7 bases. CDR1 MNHNY and CDR2 SVGAGI come from the germline V gene (reference sequence). Trimming took 2 bases from V and 6 from J; bases not matched to a gene: 4. The CDR3 has 14 amino acids.

The chain couples TRBV5-4 to TRBJ1-6; 10 bases fit TRBD1. CDR1 and CDR2 (germline): SGHNT, YYREEE (reference sequence). The CDR3 contains 15 residues. The J segment lost 10 bases and the V segment lost 0 bases, leaving 4 bases of the junction unmatched. The CDR3 bases are TGTGCCAGCAGCTTGGAAGGGACAGGGGAATCACCCCTCCACTTT. Translating gives CASSLEGTGESPLHF.

The V call is TRBV4-1, the J call TRBJ2-2; no reliable D call. The V and J ends lost 10 bases and 0 bases respectively, with 12 bases between them. CDR1 is MGHRA and CDR2 is YSYEKL in the germline V gene. The CDR3 is 14 residues long. The CDR3 loop reads CATGWRSNTGELFF. CDR3 DNA sequence: TGCGCCACCGGCTGGCGGTCGAACACCGGGGAGCTGTTTTTT.

CDR3 DNA: TGTGCCAGCTCACCTCAGCAGGGCGCAGCCTACAATGAGCAGTTCTTC. The encoded protein is CASSPQQGAAYNEQFF. The chain recombines TRBV18 with TRBJ2-1; tentatively, D is TRBD1 (5 bases). The CDR3 length is 16 residues. V gave up 3 bases and J gave up 2 bases, with 14 bases separating them. Per germline, CDR1 KGHSH and CDR2 LQKENI.

The V and J genes are TRBV2 and TRBJ2-7, with D possibly TRBD2 on 6 matching bases. The CDR3 is made up of 13 amino acids. Germline V gene sequence: CDR1 SNHLY, CDR2 FYNNEI. The V gene lost 7 bases and the J gene lost 2 bases, with 12 bases spanning the gap. CDR3 protein: CASTGGTTYEQYF. The CDR3 DNA reads TGTGCCAGCACCGGGGGTACTACCTACGAGCAGTACTTC.

Only one count was recorded for this clone. The genes are TRBV10-2 and TRBJ1-1; D might be TRBD1 (6 bases). Germline V CDR1 and CDR2: WSHSY, SAAADI. This CDR3 is built from 14 residues. V lost 4 bases, J lost 3 bases, and 12 bases lay in between. CDR3 DNA: TGCGCCAGCAGTGCACAGGGAATAGACACTGAAGCTTTCTTT. It specifies CASSAQGIDTEAFF.

V is TRBV5-1 and J is TRBJ2-7; possibly TRBD1 for D (6 bases). The CDR3 runs 18 residues. The germline V gene encodes CDR1 SGHRS and CDR2 YFSETQ. The V end lost 6 bases, the J end lost 0 bases, and 25 bases lay between the germline ends. CDR3 residues: CASTNSQYPTGSSYEQYF. The CDR3 nucleotides are TGCGCCAGCACCAATTCCCAGTACCCGACAGGCAGCTCCTACGAGCAGTACTTC. Full variable domain (rest looked up from reference TRBV5-1 and TRBJ2-7): KAGVTQTPRYLIKTRGQQVTLSCSPISGHRSVSWYQQTPGQGLQFLFEYFSETQRNKGNFPGRFSGRQFSNSRSEMNVSTLELGDSALYLCASTNSQYPTGSSYEQYFGPGTRLTVT.

This clone showed up just a few times. The gene calls are TRBV7-9 and TRBJ2-3; 8 bases match TRBD2. Trimming removed 3 bases from V and 3 bases from J; junction bases left unmatched: 5. Germline V CDR1 and CDR2: SEHNR, FQNEAQ (reference sequence). This CDR3 has 15 residues. The CDR3 protein is CASSLYSGGTDTQYF. CDR3 DNA sequence: TGTGCCAGCAGCTTGTACAGCGGGGGTACAGATACGCAGTATTTT.

This clone was picked up a small number of times. The gene calls are TRBV28 and TRBJ1-1; perhaps TRBD1 as D (5 bases). V was trimmed by 5 bases and J by 1 base, leaving 14 bases between them. This CDR3 is built from 15 residues. The V gene's germline CDR1 is MDHEN and CDR2 SYDVKM. The CDR3 here is CASSEMTAQNTEAFF. CDR3 in DNA: TGTGCCAGCAGTGAAATGACAGCGCAGAACACTGAAGCTTTCTTT. Complete variable domain (other parts from reference TRBV28 and TRBJ1-1): DVKVTQSSRYLVKRTGEKVFLECVQDMDHENMFWYRQDPGLGLRLIYFSYDVKMKEKGDIPEGYSVSREKKERFSLILESASTNQTSMYLCASSEMTAQNTEAFFGQGTRLTVV.

The rearrangement uses TRBV10-3 and TRBJ2-2, with D hard to call. V lost 4 bases to trimming and J lost 0 bases, with 9 bases between them. The CDR3 runs 15 residues. In germline, CDR1 is ENHRY, CDR2 SYGVKD. Here the CDR3 reads CAISGLAANTGELFF. As DNA, the CDR3 is TGTGCCATCAGTGGCCTCGCAGCGAACACCGGGGAGCTGTTTTTT.

The rearrangement links TRBV6-5 to TRBJ1-3; TRBD1 is a possible D gene (6 bases). CDR3 length equals 15 residues. The germline gives CDR1 MNHEY, CDR2 SVGAGI. V was clipped by 6 bases and J by 9 bases, with 21 bases between them. DNA for the CDR3: TGTGCCAGCAGCGGGGCAGGGGCCGGGGAACGCACCATATATTTT. It specifies CASSGAGAGERTIYF.

The chain uses TRBV4-2 and TRBJ2-7; 7 bases fit TRBD2. The CDR3 has 16 amino acids. The junction had 7 bases not matched to a gene; V was cut back by 0 bases and J by 2 bases. Germline V gene lookup returns CDR1 LGHNA and CDR2 YNFKEQ. CDR3 DNA sequence: TGTGCCAGCAGCCAAGATCAAGGGACTACCACCTACGAGCAGTACTTC. Encoded protein: CASSQDQGTTTYEQYF.

In the case of this clone: Germline is not matched at one junction end, which may reflect a read error. V gene TRBV30 combines with J gene TRBJ1-5, with D hard to call. In germline, CDR1 is GTSNPN, CDR2 SVGIG (reference sequence). This CDR3 region has 15 residues. The CDR3 sequence is CAWSAAGLSYQPQHF. The CDR3 bases are TGTGCCTGGAGTGCGGCCGGACTTAGCTATCAGCCCCAGCATTTT.

CDR3 sequence (DNA): TGTGCCAGCAGTGGCCGGGACAGGGGTAATGAAAAACTGTTTTTT. It encodes CASSGRDRGNEKLFF. This rearrangement joins TRBV6-6 to TRBJ1-4; the match to TRBD1 covers 10 bases. The CDR3 is 15 residues long. The V gene end was trimmed by 5 bases and the J gene end by 4 bases; junction bases not matched to a gene: 4. The germline V gene encodes CDR1 MNHNY and CDR2 SVGAGI (reference sequence).

The V call is TRBV7-9, the J call TRBJ1-1; TRBD1 might be the D (5 bases). Trimming shortened V by 3 bases and J by 4 bases, and 15 bases separated the two germline ends. The CDR3 loop spans 15 amino acids. CDR1 and CDR2 from the germline V gene are SEHNR and FQNEAQ (reference sequence). The CDR3, as DNA: TGTGCCAGCAGCTTTCAGATCGGTGGGGCCACTGAAGCTTTCTTT. It specifies CASSFQIGGATEAFF. The entire variable domain, with the rest obtained from reference TRBV7-9 and TRBJ1-1, is as follows: DTGVSQNPRHKITKRGQNVTFRCDPISEHNRLYWYRQTLGQGPEFLTYFQNEAQLEKSRLLSDRFSAERPKGSFSTLEIQRTEQGDSAMYLCASSFQIGGATEAFFGQGTRLTVV.

The chain is built from TRBV5-1 and TRBJ2-7; 7 bases line up with TRBD2. J gave up 1 base and V 5 bases, and 6 bases lay outside the gene matches. The CDR3 is 14 amino acids. The V gene's germline CDR1 is SGHRS and CDR2 YFSETQ. The CDR3 bases are TGCGCCAGCAGTCAGGGAGGGGCTTCCTACGAGCAGTACTTC. Amino acid sequence: CASSQGGASYEQYF.

This clone was detected only a few times. The rearrangement uses TRBV5-4 and TRBJ2-1; 9 bases fit TRBD2. CDR1 and CDR2 (germline): SGHNT, YYREEE (reference sequence). The V segment lost 4 bases and the J segment 8 bases; nucleotides outside the gene matches: 13. The length of the CDR3 is 16 residues. CDR3 residues: CASSARGLAYVDEQFF. The CDR3 DNA follows: TGTGCCAGCAGCGCCAGGGGACTAGCCTATGTGGATGAGCAGTTCTTC. The complete variable domain, with remaining parts taken from reference TRBV5-4 and TRBJ2-1, reads ETGVTQSPTHLIKTRGQQVTLRCSSQSGHNTVSWYQQALGQGPQFIFQYYREEENGRGNFPPRFSGLQFPNYSSELNVNALELDDSALYLCASSARGLAYVDEQFFGPGTRLTVL.

The chain uses TRBV5-1 and TRBJ1-1; 9 bases are shared with TRBD1. After removal of 4 bases from V and 1 base from J, the junction contained 11 bases not matched to a gene. The CDR3 is 17 amino acids. CDR1 and CDR2 (germline): SGHRS, YFSETQ. For the CDR3, the DNA is TGCGCCAGCAGCCCCAATCCCGGGACAGGGAAGAACACTGAAGCTTTCTTT. Its translation: CASSPNPGTGKNTEAFF.

Here the CDR3 reads CASSPTGRQPQHF. The CDR3 DNA is TGTGCCAGCAGCCCCACCGGGAGGCAGCCCCAGCATTTT. This chain uses TRBV2 with TRBJ1-5, with D unclear. CDR1 is SNHLY and CDR2 is FYNNEI in the germline V gene. V lost 6 bases to trimming and J lost 7 bases, with 13 bases between them. The CDR3 is 13 residues long.

The chain combines TRBV9 with TRBJ2-2, with 10 bases fitting TRBD1. The ends lost 2 bases at V and 4 bases at J; junction bases unmatched: 2. This CDR3 has 15 residues. The germline V gene has CDR1 SGDLS and CDR2 YYNGEE. The CDR3 DNA reads TGTGCCAGCAGCGTGGGACAGGGGATCACCGGGGAGCTGTTTTTT. It translates to CASSVGQGITGELFF.

The chain joins TRBV2 to TRBJ2-5; tentative D call: TRBD2 (6 bases). The CDR3 covers 14 residues. Germline CDR1 and CDR2: SNHLY and FYNNEI. V dropped 4 bases and J dropped 0 bases, with 9 bases sitting between them. Here the CDR3 DNA reads TGTGCCAGCAGTGGACGGGAGTACCAAGAGACCCAGTACTTC. The encoded protein is CASSGREYQETQYF.

The rearrangement links TRBV5-8 to TRBJ1-1; 8 bases are a match to TRBD1. There are 16 residues in the CDR3. V lost 2 bases, J lost 6 bases, and 12 bases stayed unmatched. CDR1 and CDR2 from the germline V gene are SGHTS and YDEGEE. The CDR3 spells CASSFGSAGGLPEAFF. CDR3 nucleotides: TGTGCCAGCAGCTTTGGATCGGCAGGGGGCTTGCCTGAAGCTTTCTTT.

The chain has TRBV11-2 and TRBJ1-2, with 7 positions matching TRBD1. V was pared by 5 bases and J by 10 bases, with 10 bases of the junction left unmatched. Germline assignment: CDR1 SGHAT and CDR2 FQNNGV. The CDR3 has 13 residues. CDR3 nucleotides: TGTGCCAGCAGCCCCGACAGGGCCGGATCCTACACCTTC. Translation gives CASSPDRAGSYTF.

The chain uses TRBV29-1 and TRBJ2-5; tentatively, D is TRBD1 (5 bases). Looked up from germline, CDR1 is SQVTM and CDR2 is ANQGSEA. The CDR3 consists of 14 residues. The ends were cut back, 1 base at V and 4 bases at J, with 13 bases in the middle. The CDR3 DNA sequence: TGCAGCGTTGAAGTACATGCAGGGTCAGAGACCCAGTACTTC. This codes for CSVEVHAGSETQYF.

The chain uses TRBV4-1 and TRBJ1-1; a possible D gene is TRBD1 (6 bases). V was shortened by 3 bases and J by 7 bases, with 12 bases between the two germline ends. This CDR3 has 13 amino acids. Germline-derived CDR1 and CDR2 are MGHRA and YSYEKL. CDR3 in amino acids: CASSHLGQFEAFF. DNA for the CDR3: TGCGCCAGCAGCCATCTTGGACAGTTTGAAGCTTTCTTT.